These 18 T cell receptor beta chains were sequenced from one sample in a study of OX40 agonist ivuxolimab in advanced cancers. Sequencing was performed with immunoSEQ multiplex PCR; in TCRdb, only in-frame clones are kept and a portion is missing. The data contain around 60,000 clones, roughly nine tenths of them singletons. Specimen: CD4+ or CD8+ T cells sorted from blood, collected in a trial of the OX40 agonist ivuxolimab. Receptors originate from an adult with an advanced solid tumor such as melanoma, head and neck, liver or kidney cancer.

CDR3 region: CASSSRGASGNTGELFF. CDR3 coding DNA: TGTGCCAGCAGTTCACGGGGCGCTAGCGGAAACACCGGGGAGCTGTTTTTT. The V and J genes are TRBV28 and TRBJ2-2; 7 bases are shared with TRBD2. The CDR3 has 17 amino acids. J gave up 2 bases and V 4 bases, and 10 bases lay outside the gene matches. From germline, CDR1 is MDHEN and CDR2 SYDVKM.

This chain connects TRBV27 to TRBJ2-1, with D possibly TRBD1 on 6 matching bases. The CDR3 loop spans 13 amino acids. Per germline, CDR1 MNHEY and CDR2 SMNVEV (reference sequence). V shed 4 bases and J shed 7 bases, with 11 bases lying between them. The chain's CDR3 is CASSYGRGNEQFF. The CDR3 bases are TGTGCCAGCAGTTATGGTAGGGGGAATGAGCAGTTCTTC.

V is TRBV19 and J is TRBJ2-1, with 8 bases fitting TRBD2. V was clipped by 7 bases and J by 2 bases; unmatched bases: 4. In germline, CDR1 is LNHDA, CDR2 SQIVND (reference sequence). CDR3 length: 14 amino acids. As DNA, the CDR3 is TGTGCCAGTAAAATAGCGGGACCCTACAATGAGCAGTTCTTC. Translating gives CASKIAGPYNEQFF.

In this sample, this clone turned up once. Other DNA sequences in this specimen translate into the identical CDR3. The genes are TRBV30 and TRBJ2-3; 10 bases match TRBD2. J was trimmed by 4 bases and V by 3 bases; bases with no gene match: 4. This CDR3 spans 14 amino acids. Germline CDR1 GTSNPN, CDR2 SVGIG (reference sequence). The CDR3 loop is CAWRRTSGADTQYF. DNA of the CDR3: TGTGCCTGGAGACGGACTAGCGGTGCAGATACGCAGTATTTT.

This clone was recorded once. J is TRBJ2-2 and V is TRBV29-1, with D unresolved. The V and J ends lost 6 bases and 2 bases respectively, with 13 bases between them. CDR3 length equals 14 residues. CDR1 is SQVTM, CDR2 ANQGSEA, per germline. CDR3 nucleotides: TGCAGCGTACATAAGCTAGGTAACACCGGGGAGCTGTTTTTT. Its translation is CSVHKLGNTGELFF.

The V and J genes are TRBV18 and TRBJ1-6; no definite D call. Trimming took 2 bases from V and 9 from J, leaving 8 bases between them. The CDR3 is 13 amino acids. Germline CDR1 is KGHSH and CDR2 is LQKENI. CDR3 loop: CASSPDSVSPLHF. The CDR3 bases are TGTGCCAGCTCACCAGATTCGGTTTCACCCCTCCACTTT.

The chain employs TRBV5-8 and TRBJ1-2; 7 bases fit TRBD1. Unmatched junction bases numbered 5, after V lost 3 bases and J lost 6 bases. This CDR3 has 13 residues. Germline loops: CDR1 SGHTS, CDR2 YDEGEE. The CDR3 reads CASSYKQGNGYTF. The CDR3 bases are TGTGCCAGCAGCTATAAACAGGGGAATGGCTACACCTTC.

The chain combines TRBV18 with TRBJ2-7; 8 positions match TRBD1. V lost 3 bases and J lost 3; bases outside the gene matches: 10. Germline CDR1 and CDR2: KGHSH and LQKENI. The CDR3 sequence is 16 residues long. The CDR3 DNA reads as TGTGCCAGCTCACCCTATGGACAGGGTTTAAGCTACGAGCAGTACTTC. As protein: CASSPYGQGLSYEQYF.

The chain carries TRBV7-3 and TRBJ2-2, with a tentative D call TRBD1 (6 bases). Germline V gene data show CDR1 as SGHTA and CDR2 as FQGTGA. This CDR3 spans 16 amino acids. With 4 bases removed from V and 3 bases from J, the gap between germline ends came to 15 bases. CDR3: CASSSPGDQYTGELFF. As DNA, the CDR3 is TGTGCCAGCAGCTCACCAGGGGACCAATACACCGGGGAGCTGTTTTTT.

This chain connects TRBV30 to TRBJ1-1; D ambiguous. CDR3 length: 15 amino acids. Germline CDR1 and CDR2: GTSNPN and SVGIG (reference sequence). Trimming took off 4 bases at V and 3 bases at J, with 18 bases between the two ends. In DNA, the CDR3 is TGTGCCTGGACGTCCCCAACTACCCGGGACACTGAAGCTTTCTTT. It specifies CAWTSPTTRDTEAFF.

This chain uses TRBV7-9 with TRBJ1-5; tentatively, D is TRBD1 (6 bases). Deletions cut 0 bases from V and 2 bases from J, with 8 bases between. Germline CDR1 and CDR2: SEHNR and FQNEAQ (reference sequence). This CDR3 has 15 residues. Here the CDR3 DNA reads TGTGCCAGCAGCTTAGCGGCAGGGGGCAATCAGCCCCAGCATTTT. This translates into CASSLAAGGNQPQHF.

The genes are TRBV19 and TRBJ2-7; D might be TRBD1 (5 bases). The CDR3 sequence is 13 residues long. Germline V lookup: CDR1 LNHDA, CDR2 SQIVND (reference sequence). V lost 4 bases and J 2 bases, leaving 9 bases between the germline ends. This CDR3 reads CASSRKGAYEQYF. As DNA, the CDR3 is TGTGCCAGTAGTAGGAAAGGGGCCTACGAGCAGTACTTC.

The chain joins TRBV30 to TRBJ2-2; D is undetermined. This CDR3 region has 15 residues. Trimming took 0 bases from V and 7 from J, leaving 15 bases between them. Germline CDR1 and CDR2: GTSNPN and SVGIG (reference sequence). The CDR3 reads CAWSVSPGGLGELFF. The DNA for the CDR3 is TGTGCCTGGAGTGTATCCCCCGGTGGGCTCGGGGAGCTGTTTTTT. Full variable domain (missing parts from reference TRBV30 and TRBJ2-2): SQTIHQWPATLVQPVGSPLSLECTVEGTSNPNLYWYRQAAGRGLQLLFYSVGIGQISSEVPQNLSASRPQDRQFILSSKKLLLSDSGFYLCAWSVSPGGLGELFFGEGSRLTVL.

The chain uses TRBV6-1 and TRBJ2-7; D is ambiguous. The CDR3 loop spans 14 amino acids. In germline, CDR1 is MNHNS, CDR2 SASEGT. Trimming took 4 bases from V and 0 from J, leaving 10 bases between them. In DNA form, the CDR3 reads TGTGCCAGCAGTGTAATAGGGTCCTCCTACGAGCAGTACTTC. Protein sequence: CASSVIGSSYEQYF.

J is TRBJ2-1 and V is TRBV4-1; D unclear. The V gene lost 1 base and the J gene lost 5 bases, with 9 bases spanning the gap. The V gene's germline CDR1 is MGHRA and CDR2 YSYEKL. The CDR3 length is 14 residues. CDR3 loop: CASSQGQNHNEQFF. As DNA, the CDR3 is TGCGCCAGCAGCCAAGGCCAGAACCACAATGAGCAGTTCTTC.

This sequence joins TRBV11-2 and TRBJ1-1; D is ambiguous. The V gene's germline CDR1 is SGHAT and CDR2 FQNNGV. Deletions cut 1 base from V and 5 bases from J, with 11 bases between. This CDR3 is built from 14 residues. CDR3 protein: CASSLGYGWTEAFF. Written as DNA, the CDR3 is TGTGCCAGCAGCTTAGGTTATGGGTGGACTGAAGCTTTCTTT.

The chain is built from TRBV10-2 and TRBJ2-7; 9 nucleotides align to TRBD2. Germline V CDR1 and CDR2: WSHSY, SAAADI. J was trimmed by 2 bases and V by 5 bases; bases with no gene match: 7. The CDR3 consists of 15 residues. DNA for the CDR3: TGCGCCAGCAGTAACACGGGGACTAGCACCTACGAGCAGTACTTC. Its translation is CASSNTGTSTYEQYF.

The chain is built from TRBV19 and TRBJ1-3; TRBD1 matches at 8 bases. The germline V gene has CDR1 LNHDA and CDR2 SQIVND (reference sequence). This CDR3 is built from 16 residues. The V gene end was trimmed by 1 base and the J gene end by 1 base; junction bases not matched to a gene: 3. CDR3 in amino acids: CASSIAGQGSGNTIYF. The CDR3 coding sequence is TGTGCCAGTAGTATAGCTGGACAGGGTTCTGGAAACACCATATATTTT. The complete variable domain, with remaining parts taken from reference TRBV19 and TRBJ1-3, reads DGGITQSPKYLFRKEGQNVTLSCEQNLNHDAMYWYRQDPGQGLRLIYYSQIVNDFQKGDIAEGYSVSREKKESFPLTVTSAQKNPTAFYLCASSIAGQGSGNTIYFGEGSWLTVV.